The 21 T cell receptor beta chains in this list originate from one sample, sequenced in a study of patients and donors after allogeneic stem cell transplantation (dated by TCRdb to 2020 to 2021). Receptors were amplified or captured by RT-PCR. The sequencing machine was a NextSeq 550. The raw public data were reprocessed by TCRdb itself: fastp quality trimming at Q25, MiXCR clonotype calling, in-frame beta chains only. Rows are unified per CDR3 protein, each entry keeping the most common DNA and genes. The sample table records around 170,000 distinct CDR3 sequences; roughly 22% of these occur just once. Around 26% of the sample is held by the ten biggest clonotypes. Sample: blood, either unsorted or a sorted T cell fraction (not recorded which). These TCRs come from a human donor who was either an allogeneic HSCT recipient or a stem cell or donor lymphocyte infusion donor (not recorded which). It is not recorded whose cells these are; they may come from a transplant donor.

The DNA of the CDR3 is TGTGCCAGCTTGATATCGGGAGGCCTGAGGGACATTCAGTACTTC. As protein: CASLISGGLRDIQYF. This chain connects TRBV12-3 or TRBV12-4 to TRBJ2-4; TRBD2 aligns across 7 bases. The CDR3 length is 15 residues. Germline trimming cut 8 bases from V and 8 bases from J; bases unmatched to any gene: 15.

The chain links TRBV5-1 to TRBJ2-3; 9 nucleotides align to TRBD2. V dropped 4 bases and J dropped 2; count of bases not matched to a gene: 14. This CDR3 is built from 18 residues. Germline values: CDR1 SGHRS, CDR2 YFSETQ. Here the CDR3 DNA reads TGCGCCAGCAGCCCCCACCCGGCGGTAGCGGGAGTCACAGATACGCAGTATTTT. Amino acids: CASSPHPAVAGVTDTQYF. Full variable domain (remainder filled in from reference TRBV5-1 and TRBJ2-3): KAGVTQTPRYLIKTRGQQVTLSCSPISGHRSVSWYQQTPGQGLQFLFEYFSETQRNKGNFPGRFSGRQFSNSRSEMNVSTLELGDSALYLCASSPHPAVAGVTDTQYFGPGTRLTVL.

The chain recombines TRBV12-3 or TRBV12-4 with TRBJ1-6, with 8 bases lining up with TRBD1. This CDR3 has 14 amino acids. J was trimmed by 9 bases and V by 4 bases; bases with no gene match: 5. The CDR3 reads CASSSRGRGSPLHF. The CDR3, as DNA: TGTGCCAGCAGTTCCAGGGGGCGCGGTTCACCCCTCCACTTT.

This clonotype has just a few counts. The rearrangement links TRBV10-3 to TRBJ2-1; TRBD1 might be the D (6 bases). Trimming left V 3 bases short and J 5 bases short, with 11 bases between. CDR3 length equals 14 residues. Germline loops: CDR1 ENHRY, CDR2 SYGVKD. CDR3 region: CAISEWTDDNEQFF. CDR3 DNA sequence: TGTGCCATCAGTGAATGGACAGATGACAATGAGCAGTTCTTC.

The rearrangement joins TRBV6-2 or TRBV6-3 to TRBJ1-2; a weak D match, TRBD1 (6 bases). The CDR3 has 12 residues. Germline CDR1 reads MNHEY; CDR2 reads SVGEGT. The V end was cut by 5 bases, the J end by 9 bases, with 13 bases between. The CDR3 loop is CASSPWDTSYTF. DNA of the CDR3: TGTGCCAGCAGTCCGTGGGACACCAGCTACACCTTC.

V and J are TRBV7-9 and TRBJ1-1; no firm D call. Trimming stripped 1 base from V and 7 bases from J, with 7 bases between. Germline CDR1 reads SEHNR; CDR2 reads FQNEAQ (reference sequence). The CDR3 sequence is 12 residues long. CDR3 region: CASSLDLFEAFF. The CDR3 coding sequence is TGTGCCAGCAGCTTAGACCTATTTGAAGCTTTCTTT.

A single count supports this clonotype. The V gene is TRBV20-1, the J gene TRBJ1-4; maybe TRBD1 (5 bases). Germline CDR1 is DFQATT and CDR2 is SNEGSKA (reference sequence). V was cut by 1 base and J by 2 bases, with 8 bases left in between. The CDR3 is 14 residues long. CDR3 bases: TGCAGTGCTAGAGCCAAGGGGACTAATGAAAAACTGTTTTTT. This encodes CSARAKGTNEKLFF.

The genes are TRBV7-2 and TRBJ1-4; 8 nucleotides agree with TRBD1. V was pared by 1 base and J by 8 bases, with 3 bases of the junction left unmatched. Germline values: CDR1 SGHTA, CDR2 FQGNSA. The CDR3 has 14 residues. CDR3 DNA: TGTGCCAGCAGCTTAGTCGGACAGGGCGAAAAACTGTTTTTT. It translates to CASSLVGQGEKLFF.

The genes are TRBV4-1 and TRBJ2-2; 9 bases match TRBD1. Germline V gene lookup returns CDR1 MGHRA and CDR2 YSYEKL. The CDR3 has 16 residues. V lost 4 bases to trimming and J lost 3 bases; unmatched junction nucleotides: 6. CDR3 DNA: TGCGCCAGCAGCCCCCGACAGGGGGGCGACACCGGGGAGCTGTTTTTT. Translating gives CASSPRQGGDTGELFF.

This clonotype has just a few counts. The chain couples TRBV14 to TRBJ2-1; 8 bases agree with TRBD2. V lost 4 bases and J lost 10; bases outside the gene matches: 12. The CDR3 consists of 15 residues. From germline, CDR1 is SGHDN and CDR2 FVKESK. Here the CDR3 DNA reads TGTGCCAGCAGCCCCTCTGGCGGGAGGACCGGGGAGCAGTTCTTC. Translation gives CASSPSGGRTGEQFF. The full variable domain, with the rest looked up from reference TRBV14 and TRBJ2-1, is EAGVTQFPSHSVIEKGQTVTLRCDPISGHDNLYWYRRVMGKEIKFLLHFVKESKQDESGMPNNRFLAERTGGTYSTLKVQPAELEDSGVYFCASSPSGGRTGEQFFGPGTRLTVL.

This clonotype turned up a few times. The J gene is TRBJ2-7, the V gene TRBV3-1, with D unclear. The CDR3 is 14 amino acids. The V end lost 1 base, the J end lost 0 bases, and 7 bases lay between the germline ends. Germline V gives CDR1 LGHDT, CDR2 YNNKEL (reference sequence). The CDR3 sequence is CASSQGLSSYEQYF. The DNA for the CDR3 is TGTGCCAGCAGCCAAGGACTTTCCTCCTACGAGCAGTACTTC.

V gene TRBV12-3 or TRBV12-4 combines with J gene TRBJ1-2, with D unresolved. Trimming pared 1 base from V and 10 bases from J, leaving 13 bases between. CDR3 length: 13 residues. CDR3 amino acids: CASSLGIRVDYTF. The DNA for the CDR3 is TGTGCCAGCAGTTTAGGCATTAGGGTAGACTACACCTTC.

The chain combines TRBV29-1 with TRBJ2-5, with 7 bases that match TRBD1. Trimming removed 4 bases from V and 2 bases from J; junction bases left unmatched: 4. The germline V gene encodes CDR1 SQVTM and CDR2 ANQGSEA. There are 13 residues in the CDR3. CDR3 region: CSVAGTAQETQYF. The CDR3 bases are TGCAGCGTTGCCGGGACAGCACAAGAGACCCAGTACTTC.

There are many counts of this clonotype. This chain connects TRBV12-3 or TRBV12-4 to TRBJ2-3; 8 nucleotides match TRBD2. The V segment lost 5 bases and the J segment 3 bases; nucleotides outside the gene matches: 19. This CDR3 has 19 residues. CDR3 residues: CASSPPVGGGPGMTDTQYF. CDR3 coding DNA: TGTGCCAGCAGTCCCCCGGTCGGCGGGGGGCCGGGTATGACAGATACGCAGTATTTT.

There are a few counts of this clonotype. The chain recombines TRBV5-1 with TRBJ1-6, with D perhaps matching TRBD1 (6 bases). The V gene's germline CDR1 is SGHRS and CDR2 YFSETQ. V lost 6 bases and J 7 bases, leaving 14 bases between the germline ends. The CDR3 consists of 14 residues. The CDR3: CASMGHRPNSPLHF. CDR3 bases: TGCGCCAGCATGGGACACCGACCCAATTCACCCCTCCACTTT.

On this clonotype itself: Mismatch with germline at one junction end may stem from a read error. The J gene is TRBJ2-5, the V gene TRBV7-7; D may be TRBD2 (6 bases). This CDR3 comprises 13 residues. Germline V lookup: CDR1 SSHAT, CDR2 FNYEAQ (reference sequence). Written as DNA, the CDR3 is TGTGCTAGCAGCTTTTCTAGCGTCGGGACCCAGTACTTC. Translating it yields CASSFSSVGTQYF. Full variable domain (remainder filled in from reference TRBV7-7 and TRBJ2-5): GAGVSQSPRYKVTKRGQDVTLRCDPISSHATLYWYQQALGQGPEFLTYFNYEAQPDKSGLPSDRFSAERPEGSISTLTIQRTEQRDSAMYRCASSFSSVGTQYFGPGTRLLVL.

This chain joins TRBV5-1 and TRBJ2-7; D is ambiguous. Germline lookup yields CDR1 SGHRS and CDR2 YFSETQ. Trimming removed 5 bases from V and 2 bases from J, with 14 bases in between. This CDR3 is built from 14 residues. The CDR3 loop is CASRPSVGTYEQYF. The CDR3 DNA follows: TGCGCCAGCAGACCCTCGGTTGGGACCTACGAGCAGTACTTC.

Only a few counts were recorded for this clonotype. V and J are TRBV7-2 and TRBJ2-1; 8 positions agree with TRBD1. CDR3 length: 14 residues. From germline, CDR1 is SGHTA and CDR2 FQGNSA. After removal of 5 bases from V and 10 bases from J, the junction contained 10 bases not matched to a gene. The CDR3 nucleotides read TGTGCCAGCAGCGAACGGACAGGGCCCGAAGAGCAGTTCTTC. It encodes CASSERTGPEEQFF.

Only a few counts were recorded for this clonotype. The chain joins TRBV12-3 or TRBV12-4 to TRBJ2-1; the D gene is possibly TRBD1 (5 bases). Between the trimmed V and J ends, which lost 5 bases and 6 bases, there was a span of 17 bases. The CDR3 runs to 15 residues. The CDR3 sequence: CASSPKAGWVNEQFF. The CDR3 coding sequence is TGTGCCAGCAGTCCCAAGGCAGGGTGGGTCAATGAGCAGTTCTTC.

The chain is built from TRBV3-1 and TRBJ2-7, with unresolved D. Germline CDR1 and CDR2: LGHDT and YNNKEL (reference sequence). The CDR3 sequence is 16 residues long. Trimming left V 2 bases short and J 0 bases short, with 14 bases between. CDR3 nucleotide sequence: TGTGCCAGCAGCCAAAGGAAGACAAGCACCTCCTACGAGCAGTACTTC. Its protein is CASSQRKTSTSYEQYF.

V gene TRBV7-2 combines with J gene TRBJ1-5; D remains ambiguous. V lost 2 bases, J lost 3 bases, and 8 bases lay in between. CDR1 is SGHTA and CDR2 is FQGNSA in the germline V gene. CDR3 length equals 14 residues. The CDR3 nucleotides are TGTGCCAGCAGCTTATCGGGAAACAATCAGCCCCAGCATTTT. Protein product: CASSLSGNNQPQHF.